This passage covers 13 T cell receptor beta chains from one sample sequenced in a study of blood T cell repertoires in COVID-19. The method was immunoSEQ multiplex PCR; TCRdb's version includes in-frame clones alone and lacks a portion of them. This sample has approximately 250,000 clones; around 82% occur once, and the top ten carry 8% to 9.5%. Material: peripheral blood. These receptors were collected from a human donor in a cohort sampled during active COVID-19.

The chain couples TRBV12-3 or TRBV12-4 to TRBJ1-1, with TRBD1 identical over 7 bases. The V and J ends lost 9 bases and 3 bases, in that order; junction bases with no gene match: 4. The CDR3 has 12 amino acids. The CDR3 loop reads CASHRGYTEAFF. CDR3 DNA sequence: TGTGCCAGTCACAGGGGTTACACTGAAGCTTTCTTT.

The chain has TRBV18 and TRBJ2-1; no clear D gene. V was clipped by 1 base and J by 9 bases, with 7 bases between them. The CDR3 spans 12 residues. Per the germline V gene, CDR1 is KGHSH and CDR2 is LQKENI. CDR3 amino acids: CASSPLTGEQFF. The CDR3 DNA reads as TGTGCCAGCTCACCACTTACCGGTGAGCAGTTCTTC.

This clone was detected only a few times. This chain links TRBV5-4 with TRBJ2-7; 10 bases are shared with TRBD1. Unmatched junction bases numbered 13, after V lost 0 bases and J lost 4 bases. This CDR3 comprises 18 residues. The germline gives CDR1 SGHNT, CDR2 YYREEE (reference sequence). CDR3 DNA: TGTGCCAGCAGCTTGGGTAGATCGGGACAGGGGCTAGGATACGAGCAGTACTTC. This translates into CASSLGRSGQGLGYEQYF.

The rearrangement links TRBV2 to TRBJ2-1; weak D call: TRBD2 (6 bases). Germline V gene sequence: CDR1 SNHLY, CDR2 FYNNEI. The length of the CDR3 is 15 residues. V lost 2 bases, J lost 7 bases, and 15 bases lay in between. CDR3 loop: CASSENSGFRNEQFF. The CDR3 nucleotides read TGTGCCAGCAGTGAAAATAGCGGATTTCGAAATGAGCAGTTCTTC.

This sequence joins TRBV5-1 and TRBJ1-1; D may be TRBD1 (6 bases). V was cut by 4 bases and J by 5 bases, with 18 bases left in between. The CDR3 loop spans 15 amino acids. Germline loops: CDR1 SGHRS, CDR2 YFSETQ. CDR3 in amino acids: CASSPTNAQGTEAFF. DNA for the CDR3: TGCGCCAGCAGCCCAACTAATGCTCAGGGGACTGAAGCTTTCTTT.

This chain joins TRBV18 and TRBJ2-3, with TRBD2 matching over 7 bases. There are 15 residues in the CDR3. Unmatched junction bases numbered 8, after V lost 3 bases and J lost 5 bases. Germline CDR1 reads KGHSH; CDR2 reads LQKENI. CDR3 region: CASSPGGTVGDTQYF. In DNA form, the CDR3 reads TGTGCCAGCTCACCGGGAGGGACTGTCGGAGATACGCAGTATTTT.

This clone was counted only a few times. Other DNA sequences in this sample translate to the same CDR3. The rearrangement uses TRBV6-5 and TRBJ1-2, with TRBD1 matching 7 bases. Germline V gene lookup returns CDR1 MNHEY and CDR2 SVGAGI. The junction had 4 bases not matched to a gene; V was cut back by 2 bases and J by 4 bases. The CDR3 is made up of 14 amino acids. Written as DNA, the CDR3 is TGTGCCAGCAGTTACGACAGGGCACCCTATGGCTACACCTTC. Its protein product is CASSYDRAPYGYTF.

CDR3 DNA: TGTGCCAGCAGGAGATCGGGGGTTGCTGAAGCTTTCTTT. Amino acid sequence: CASRRSGVAEAFF. The rearrangement uses TRBV28 and TRBJ1-1, with a possible D match to TRBD1 (5 bases). Germline CDR1 MDHEN, CDR2 SYDVKM. V lost 6 bases and J lost 6, with 14 bases in between. The length of the CDR3 is 13 residues.

The CDR3 nucleotides read TGTGCCAGCAGTACCCGACAGAGTAATTCACCCCTCCACTTT. This sequence encodes CASSTRQSNSPLHF. The V call is TRBV6-5, the J call TRBJ1-6; D is perhaps TRBD1 (5 bases). The CDR3 is 14 residues long. Per germline, CDR1 MNHEY and CDR2 SVGAGI. V shed 5 bases and J shed 6 bases, with 11 bases lying between them.

The rearrangement joins TRBV7-2 to TRBJ1-6, with 9 nucleotides matching TRBD1. From germline, CDR1 is SGHTA and CDR2 FQGNSA. V lost 5 bases and J lost 1; bases outside the gene matches: 6. CDR3 length equals 17 residues. The CDR3 is CASSGYRGRSYNSPLHF. Here the CDR3 DNA reads TGTGCCAGCAGCGGATACAGGGGGCGATCCTATAATTCACCCCTCCACTTT.

As regards this clone: The identical CDR3 is also encoded by other nucleotide sequences in the sample. The rearrangement links TRBV29-1 to TRBJ2-5; 7 bases agree with TRBD1. The CDR3 length is 12 residues. The germline V gene encodes CDR1 SQVTM and CDR2 ANQGSEA. Trimming at V came to 4 bases and at J to 1 base, leaving 0 bases not matched to a gene. CDR3 amino acids: CSVGQGQETQYF. CDR3 DNA sequence: TGCAGCGTTGGACAGGGCCAAGAGACCCAGTACTTC.

This clone has more than one count but fewer than ten. The J gene is TRBJ2-3, the V gene TRBV5-1, with a weak D call TRBD2 (6 bases). The V gene lost 4 bases and the J gene lost 2 bases, with 14 bases spanning the gap. CDR3 size: 15 residues. Germline assignment: CDR1 SGHRS and CDR2 YFSETQ. This CDR3 reads CASSPRDFNTDTQYF. CDR3 sequence (DNA): TGCGCCAGCAGCCCTAGGGACTTTAACACAGATACGCAGTATTTT.

J is TRBJ1-4 and V is TRBV5-1; 7 positions agree with TRBD1. Germline V CDR1 and CDR2: SGHRS, YFSETQ. The V gene end was trimmed by 4 bases and the J gene end by 8 bases; junction bases not matched to a gene: 8. This CDR3 region has 14 residues. The CDR3 reads CASSPYRGGEKLFF. The CDR3 nucleotides read TGCGCCAGCAGCCCGTACAGGGGAGGCGAAAAACTGTTTTTT.